The 4 T cell receptor beta chains listed next were all sequenced from one sample in a study of cytomegalovirus exposure and HLA in healthy donors. PCR amplification relied on 60 Vbeta primers (plus 13 Jbeta primers). Data came from immunoSEQ multiplex PCR; TCRdb stores just in-frame clones and leaves some out. Among tens of thousands of clones listed, 70% were seen once. The sequencing sample was made of PBMCs. Receptor source: a woman aged 55-69 years in good health and CMV-seropositive.

V and J are TRBV5-1 and TRBJ1-2, with a tentative D call TRBD1 (5 bases). Germline V gives CDR1 SGHRS, CDR2 YFSETQ. V lost 1 base to trimming and J lost 3 bases, with 13 bases between them. This CDR3 has 15 amino acids. In DNA, the CDR3 is TGCGCCAGCAGCTTGCCCAGGGAAGGCGACTATGGCTACACCTTC. Protein product: CASSLPREGDYGYTF.

The V call is TRBV27, the J call TRBJ1-2, with D perhaps TRBD1 (5 bases). The CDR3 contains 17 residues. V was shortened by 5 bases and J by 4 bases, with 23 bases between the two germline ends. The germline V gene has CDR1 MNHEY and CDR2 SMNVEV (reference sequence). The CDR3 sequence is CASSQLGEEAFFYGYTF. As DNA, the CDR3 is TGTGCCAGCAGTCAGCTGGGGGAGGAGGCTTTTTTCTATGGCTACACCTTC.

The CDR3 sequence is CASSMGQQAYNSPLHF. For the CDR3, the DNA is TGTGCCAGTAGTATGGGGCAGCAGGCCTATAATTCACCCCTCCACTTT. The V gene is TRBV19, the J gene TRBJ1-6, with D possibly matching TRBD1 (5 bases). This CDR3 region has 16 residues. V gave up 3 bases and J gave up 2 bases, with 11 bases separating them. The V gene's germline CDR1 is LNHDA and CDR2 SQIVND (reference sequence).

V gene TRBV7-9 combines with J gene TRBJ2-7; D is undetermined. This CDR3 comprises 18 residues. Germline loops: CDR1 SEHNR, CDR2 FQNEAQ (reference sequence). The V and J ends lost 0 bases and 3 bases respectively, with 21 bases between them. The CDR3 bases are TGTGCCAGCAGCTTAGCGGGCCAGCCTTTCCGCCCCCACTACGAGCAGTACTTC. As protein: CASSLAGQPFRPHYEQYF.